A selection of T cell receptor beta chains follows, all from one sample in a study of T cell responses to AZD1222 COVID-19 vaccine. Using immunoSEQ multiplex PCR, the repertoire was profiled, and TCRdb retains in-frame clones only, with some absent. The sample includes about 130,000 clones, roughly 92% of them seen just once. The sample in question was peripheral blood, obtained on day 0 of AZD1222 vaccination. All receptors derive from an adult in good health. The CDR3 runs from the conserved cysteine through the conserved F or W. Each record gives: CDR3 DNA, CDR3 protein, J gene, V gene, D gene, clone size. D genes are given only for firm matches. Size is stated for part of the rows, as once, few or many counts, or as a class when the clone is expanded.

cdr3_nt: TGTGCCAGCAGCTGGGCACCGGGACAGGGGGTTAACTATGGCTACACCTTC
cdr3_aa: CASSWAPGQGVNYGYTF
j_call: TRBJ1-2
v_call: TRBV5-6
d_call: TRBD1
clone_size: NA

cdr3_nt: TGTGCCACCTACCAGGGGTCGGGAAACACCATATATTTT
cdr3_aa: CATYQGSGNTIYF
j_call: TRBJ1-3
v_call: TRBV6-5
d_call: NA
clone_size: NA

cdr3_nt: TGCGCCACTAGACAGGGGGCGGGCACAGATACGCAGTATTTT
cdr3_aa: CATRQGAGTDTQYF
j_call: TRBJ2-3
v_call: TRBV5-1
d_call: TRBD1
clone_size: NA

cdr3_nt: TGTGCCAGCTCACCACAAGTTAACACTGAAGCTTTCTTT
cdr3_aa: CASSPQVNTEAFF
j_call: TRBJ1-1
v_call: TRBV18
d_call: NA
clone_size: once

cdr3_nt: TGTGCCAGCAGCCCCGGGGCAGGGGGGAACAATCAGCCCCAGCATTTT
cdr3_aa: CASSPGAGGNNQPQHF
j_call: TRBJ1-5
v_call: TRBV7-6
d_call: TRBD1
clone_size: NA

cdr3_nt: TGCAGTGCTAGTCGGGTTCTCGCAGATACGCAGTATTTT
cdr3_aa: CSASRVLADTQYF
j_call: TRBJ2-3
v_call: TRBV20-1
d_call: NA
clone_size: once

cdr3_nt: TGTGCCAGCACTGCTACAGGGGGCCGTCAGCCCCAGCATTTT
cdr3_aa: CASTATGGRQPQHF
j_call: TRBJ1-5
v_call: TRBV6-5
d_call: TRBD1
clone_size: NA

cdr3_nt: TGCGCCAGCAGCTTGGAGACGGCGGGCACTGAAGCTTTCTTT
cdr3_aa: CASSLETAGTEAFF
j_call: TRBJ1-1
v_call: TRBV5-1
d_call: NA
clone_size: once

cdr3_nt: TGTGCCAGCAGCGCGAGCGGGGGCCTCTCCTACAATGAGCAGTTCTTC
cdr3_aa: CASSASGGLSYNEQFF
j_call: TRBJ2-1
v_call: TRBV9
d_call: TRBD2
clone_size: NA

cdr3_nt: TGCAGCGCCATCAGGGGGCAGGACACTGAAGCTTTCTTT
cdr3_aa: CSAIRGQDTEAFF
j_call: TRBJ1-1
v_call: TRBV29-1
d_call: TRBD1
clone_size: NA

cdr3_nt: TGTGCCAGCAGCTTAGCGGGGAGGGTCTCTAACTATGGCTACACCTTC
cdr3_aa: CASSLAGRVSNYGYTF
j_call: TRBJ1-2
v_call: TRBV7-9
d_call: NA
clone_size: NA

cdr3_nt: TGTGCCAGCTCACCATACCCCAATGATGGCTACACCTTC
cdr3_aa: CASSPYPNDGYTF
j_call: TRBJ1-2
v_call: TRBV18
d_call: NA
clone_size: NA

cdr3_nt: TGTGCCAGCAGCTTCGGCAGGGAAGGTATAATGGCCTACGAGCAGTACTTC
cdr3_aa: CASSFGREGIMAYEQYF
j_call: TRBJ2-7
v_call: TRBV5-5
d_call: NA
clone_size: NA

cdr3_nt: TGTGCCAGCAGCCTAGCGGGCGGGACCGGGGAGCTGTTTTTT
cdr3_aa: CASSLAGGTGELFF
j_call: TRBJ2-2
v_call: TRBV3-1/TRBV3-2
d_call: TRBD2
clone_size: NA

cdr3_nt: TGTGCCAGCAGTTTAGTGGGCAACACTGAAGCTTTCTTT
cdr3_aa: CASSLVGNTEAFF
j_call: TRBJ1-1
v_call: TRBV12-3/TRBV12-4
d_call: NA
clone_size: NA

cdr3_nt: TGTGCCAGTAGTATTTCCAGCTATGGCTACACCTTC
cdr3_aa: CASSISSYGYTF
j_call: TRBJ1-2
v_call: TRBV19
d_call: NA
clone_size: NA

cdr3_nt: TGTGCCAGTAAAACAGGGGTAGGGGAGACCCAGTACTTC
cdr3_aa: CASKTGVGETQYF
j_call: TRBJ2-5
v_call: TRBV19
d_call: TRBD1
clone_size: NA

cdr3_nt: TGTGCCTGGACTCGGGACAGCAGCTCTGGAAACACCATATATTTT
cdr3_aa: CAWTRDSSSGNTIYF
j_call: TRBJ1-3
v_call: TRBV30
d_call: TRBD1
clone_size: NA

cdr3_nt: TGTGCCAGCAGGGTTACCGGGACAGTCAATTCCTACACCTTC
cdr3_aa: CASRVTGTVNSYTF
j_call: TRBJ1-2
v_call: TRBV2
d_call: TRBD1
clone_size: NA

cdr3_nt: TGTGCCAGCAGCTTATGGGTTGGAAGCGGGGAGCTGTTTTTT
cdr3_aa: CASSLWVGSGELFF
j_call: TRBJ2-2
v_call: TRBV7-2
d_call: NA
clone_size: NA

cdr3_nt: TGCGCCAGCAGCCTGGGGCGGGGGATCTACACCTTC
cdr3_aa: CASSLGRGIYTF
j_call: TRBJ1-2
v_call: TRBV5-1
d_call: NA
clone_size: NA

cdr3_nt: TGTGCCAGCAACCTCAACAGGGACAATGAGCAGTTCTTC
cdr3_aa: CASNLNRDNEQFF
j_call: TRBJ2-1
v_call: TRBV7-9
d_call: NA
clone_size: NA

cdr3_nt: TGTGCCAGCAGTGCTGACAGGGGTGGGGTCTACGAGCAGTACTTC
cdr3_aa: CASSADRGGVYEQYF
j_call: TRBJ2-7
v_call: TRBV27
d_call: TRBD1
clone_size: NA

cdr3_nt: TGTGCCAGCAGCTCAGGCGGCTGGGCAATGAAGAGGAACACTGAAGCTTTCTTT
cdr3_aa: CASSSGGWAMKRNTEAFF
j_call: TRBJ1-1
v_call: TRBV3-1/TRBV3-2
d_call: NA
clone_size: NA

cdr3_nt: TGTGTTACCGACAGGGGCCCACGGGGGCCCCAGCATTTT
cdr3_aa: CVTDRGPRGPQHF
j_call: TRBJ1-5
v_call: TRBV27
d_call: TRBD1
clone_size: NA

cdr3_nt: TGTGCCAGCAGCTTTCCAGGGTTCGGCTATGGCTACACCTTC
cdr3_aa: CASSFPGFGYGYTF
j_call: TRBJ1-2
v_call: TRBV7-8
d_call: NA
clone_size: NA

cdr3_nt: TGTGCCAGCAGCTTGGGCCCCTTACTAGCTGATGAGCAGTTCTTC
cdr3_aa: CASSLGPLLADEQFF
j_call: TRBJ2-1
v_call: TRBV5-8
d_call: NA
clone_size: NA

cdr3_nt: TGTGCTAGCAGCCGAAACCTCGGGACAGGGTCCCCCCAGTACTTC
cdr3_aa: CASSRNLGTGSPQYF
j_call: TRBJ2-5
v_call: TRBV7-7
d_call: TRBD1
clone_size: NA

cdr3_nt: TGTGCCAGCGCCGGGGGGGAGCTGTTTTTT
cdr3_aa: CASAGGELFF
j_call: TRBJ2-2
v_call: TRBV9
d_call: NA
clone_size: NA

cdr3_nt: TGTGCCAGCAGCCAAGGAGAAGCCGGGGAGCTGTTTTTT
cdr3_aa: CASSQGEAGELFF
j_call: TRBJ2-2
v_call: TRBV3-1/TRBV3-2
d_call: NA
clone_size: NA

cdr3_nt: TGTGCCAGCGCGCCGGCTAGCGGGGGAAAGGAGCAGTACTTC
cdr3_aa: CASAPASGGKEQYF
j_call: TRBJ2-7
v_call: TRBV6-5
d_call: TRBD2
clone_size: NA

cdr3_nt: TGTGCCAGCAGTGCCGGACAGGGAACCTCTGGAAACACCATATATTTT
cdr3_aa: CASSAGQGTSGNTIYF
j_call: TRBJ1-3
v_call: TRBV6-1
d_call: TRBD1
clone_size: NA

cdr3_nt: TGTGCCAGCAGTTACCAGGGGGTAATAGATACGCAGTATTTT
cdr3_aa: CASSYQGVIDTQYF
j_call: TRBJ2-3
v_call: TRBV6-5
d_call: TRBD1
clone_size: once

cdr3_nt: TGTGCCAGCAGCCCCGGGAAGGGGAAGTTGTACAATGAGCAGTTCTTC
cdr3_aa: CASSPGKGKLYNEQFF
j_call: TRBJ2-1
v_call: TRBV11-3
d_call: NA
clone_size: NA

cdr3_nt: TGTGCCAGCAGCTTAGCGGGGGGGCCTTACGAGCAGTACTTC
cdr3_aa: CASSLAGGPYEQYF
j_call: TRBJ2-7
v_call: TRBV7-6
d_call: NA
clone_size: NA

cdr3_nt: TGTGCCATCAGTGAAGGGGCAGGGGTAGAGCAGCCCCAGCATTTT
cdr3_aa: CAISEGAGVEQPQHF
j_call: TRBJ1-5
v_call: TRBV10-3
d_call: NA
clone_size: NA

cdr3_nt: TGTGCCAGCAGCCCCGGGCAGGGAGGGAACATTCAGTACTTC
cdr3_aa: CASSPGQGGNIQYF
j_call: TRBJ2-4
v_call: TRBV21-1
d_call: NA
clone_size: NA

cdr3_nt: TGTGCCAGCAGCTTATCTAGGAACACTGAAGCTTTCTTT
cdr3_aa: CASSLSRNTEAFF
j_call: TRBJ1-1
v_call: TRBV7-8
d_call: NA
clone_size: NA

cdr3_nt: TGTGCCAGCAGATCCGGGACACTGAACACTGAAGCTTTCTTT
cdr3_aa: CASRSGTLNTEAFF
j_call: TRBJ1-1
v_call: TRBV5-5
d_call: NA
clone_size: NA

cdr3_nt: TGTGCCAGCAGAGAGGACCGAGAAGCTTTCTTT
cdr3_aa: CASREDREAFF
j_call: TRBJ1-1
v_call: TRBV2
d_call: NA
clone_size: NA

cdr3_nt: TGTGCCAGCTCACCACAGCCCGGCAGAGCTAACTATGGCTACACCTTC
cdr3_aa: CASSPQPGRANYGYTF
j_call: TRBJ1-2
v_call: TRBV18
d_call: NA
clone_size: NA

cdr3_nt: TGTGCCAGCTTCACGGGACAGGGGGCGCAGAACACTGAAGCTTTCTTT
cdr3_aa: CASFTGQGAQNTEAFF
j_call: TRBJ1-1
v_call: TRBV18
d_call: TRBD1
clone_size: NA